This T cell receptor (beta chain) is drawn from a study of shared clonotypes between healthy human individuals (TCRdb year 2020). Study-wide context: A couple of women and three men aged 18 to 49 years were included in the cohort. Between about 0.9 and 8.9 billion PBMCs per donor were obtained by leukapheresis. For each donor, CD4 naive and CD4 memory were each run on three plates, CD8 naive on two plates, and CD8 memory on one plate. Blood TCR repertoires of roughly five healthy adults were deeply sequenced to estimate repertoire size and the extent of clonotype sharing between individuals. Libraries were prepared and TCR repertoires were sequenced by different laboratories using diverse techniques, in order to increase sequencing depth and limit assay-specific biases. What the study reported, not specific to this receptor: When a handful of donors were compared, the shared fraction of clonotypes was roughly 4.8% for naive CD4, about 4% for naive CD8, roughly 2.5% for memory CD4, and 0.4% for memory CD8. Higher generation probabilities were observed for clonotypes shared by all four sorted-subset donors than for non-shared clonotypes. Naive subsets generally had larger estimated clonotype richness than memory subsets. Based on pairwise subsampling, the degree of clonotype sharing among donors was expected to be affected by sequencing depth. Even with the large sequencing depth, rarefaction of the sorted-subset datasets indicated that sequencing was incomplete. Because the study included only a small number of donors, the genetic and exposure-history diversity represented was limited. Sampling was restricted to blood, and TCR repertoires in tissue are likely to differ from TCR repertoires in blood.

From its cysteine to its phenylalanine, the CDR3 spans 16 amino acids. Kept here is only the CDR3 DNA, which spans 48 bases and is read in frame from base 1. Via the germline V gene, CDR1 is SQVTM and CDR2 ANQGSEA. Deletion took 1 base off V and 7 bases off J, with a span of 20 bases between the germline ends. TCR CDR3 regions were amplified from genomic DNA by multiplex PCR using the deep immunoSEQ assay. For each cell subset, the extracted genomic DNA was distributed evenly across all wells of several immunoSEQ 96-well plates, and each plate served as one replicate. Each replicate PCR for sorted subsets received 150 to 250 ng genomic DNA, equal to about 30,000 T cell genomes. Purified libraries were quantified with a Qubit 3.0 fluorometer, sized on a Bioanalyzer 2100, and re-quantified with the KAPA Library Quantification kit. A separate single-read 150-cycle Illumina NextSeq 550 flow cell was used to sequence each immunoSEQ 96-well plate. On the study's bioinformatics: Because the immunoSEQ output included only junctional sequences and no quality scores, the filtering could not be the same as the filtering used for full-length reads. Sequences were annotated with PyIR, a Python wrapper for IgBLAST v1.9, using IMGT germline references to assign V/J genes and CDR3. Reads were removed for weak V/J assignments (E-value above 1e-6), missing CDR3, stop codons, out-of-frame junctions, or ambiguous translated residues. V3J clonotypes were defined as sequences sharing an identical inferred V gene, J gene, and CDR3 amino acid sequence. The percentage overlap between two repertoires was calculated by dividing the number of shared unique clonotypes by the size of the smaller repertoire. Three approaches were used to assess repertoire richness: RTK rarefaction, the Chao1 estimator, and Recon v2.1 estimates of unobserved clonotypes. Generation probabilities for all TCRbeta clonotypes obtained by the gDNA method from a handful of donors were computed using OLGA. TCRdb holds this immuneACCESS table with in-frame rearrangements only. Some clones are missing; in checked studies, unresolved V genes explain under half, and the rest has no known cause. V and J calls and clone size follow that table, whereas D and trimming were derived from the DNA. The sample table records approximately 600,000 clones; 85% to 95% of these occur just once. The ten most abundant clones make up about 0.11% of the sample.

For the CD8 naive samples, CD45RO-negative cells were positively selected for CCR7, yielding a CD45RA+CCR7+ population from which TemRA cells were excluded. The donors were healthy, HIV-negative adults with no recently reported acute infections or vaccinations. Only Caucasian adults living in Nashville, Tennessee, USA were represented among the donors. Blood was collected by leukapheresis, and PBMCs were isolated by Ficoll-Histopaque density gradient centrifugation and then cryopreserved in liquid nitrogen vapor phase. Analytical flow cytometry was used to check the purity and quantity of each magnetically sorted T cell population. Each sorted fraction had its genomic DNA isolated and then quantified by UV absorbance on a Nanodrop 2000c. Points on this clone: It lacks a known antigen. Base-call qualities are not available, and no considerably larger clone is one nucleotide away.

This sequence was found in a woman aged 30 to 39 in good health. Sample: naive CD8+ T cells sorted from blood. This sample's cell subset or site label indicates: CD45RA+CCR7+. The V gene is TRBV29-1 and the J gene is TRBJ2-1; the D region is possibly TRBD1 or TRBD2, each matching across 5 bases. This receptor carries the CDR3 CSVEGGTNTRWNEQFF. The base sequence is TGCAGCGTTGAAGGTGGGACGAACACGAGGTGGAATGAGCAGTTCTTC.